This T cell receptor (beta chain) was recovered during a study of tumor-infiltrating lymphocytes in primary liver carcinoma. Study overall: Those enrolled were patients of both sexes, who were aged 30 to 69 years. There were roughly 3.5 to 7.13 million productive TCRbeta reads per sample, a yield similar across tissue types. Study-wide results and caveats: A significantly higher top-250-clone fraction was found in tumors than in blood (p = 0.039). Roughly 8-25% of top clones, and no more, occurred in all five tumor regions.

Both RNA and DNA were isolated together from about 20-30 mg of bulk tissue that had not been sorted. The length of the CDR3 is 15 residues. Germline CDR1 is SGHRS and CDR2 is YFSETQ. Details on this clonotype: Its target is unknown. The junction and the germline gene differ at one end; a read error may be behind it.

Production of TCR beta cDNA used around 460 ng total RNA together with a constant-region primer. ARM-PCR, slightly modified, supplied the TCR beta libraries through three nested multiplex PCR rounds. Both of the initial two PCR rounds ran for approximately 10 cycles and employed TRBV1-TRBV30 forward primers alongside a C-beta reverse primer. TCRdb reprocessed the multiplex PCR reads via MiXCR and lists one record per CDR3 protein. The sample consists of around 120,000 distinct CDR3 sequences, roughly 69% of them appearing once. The sequence derives from a woman aged 55-70 years with primary liver carcinoma and hepatitis B virus infection. The chain recombines TRBV5-1 with TRBJ2-7, with D tentatively TRBD1 or TRBD2 (5 bases each). The sample was liver tumor tissue from sampling region 1. Subset given: tumor region T1, superior pole. DNA for the CDR3: TGCGCCAGCAGCCTACTAGGACAAGGGCAAGGGGTTTCGCACTTC. Residues: CASSLLGQGQGVSHF.